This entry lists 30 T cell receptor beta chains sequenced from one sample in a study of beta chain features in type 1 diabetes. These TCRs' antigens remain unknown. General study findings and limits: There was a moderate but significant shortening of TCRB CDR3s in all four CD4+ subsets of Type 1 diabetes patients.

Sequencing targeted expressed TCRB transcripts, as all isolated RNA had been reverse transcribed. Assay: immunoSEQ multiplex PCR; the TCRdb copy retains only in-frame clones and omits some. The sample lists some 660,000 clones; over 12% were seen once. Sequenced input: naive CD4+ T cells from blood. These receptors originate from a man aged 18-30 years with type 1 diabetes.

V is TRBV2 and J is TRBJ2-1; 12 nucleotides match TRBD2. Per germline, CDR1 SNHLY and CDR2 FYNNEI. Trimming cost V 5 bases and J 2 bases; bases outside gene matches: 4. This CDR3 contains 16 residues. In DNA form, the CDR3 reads TGTGCCAGCAGTCCTGGACTAGCGGGGACCTACAATGAGCAGTTCTTC. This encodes CASSPGLAGTYNEQFF. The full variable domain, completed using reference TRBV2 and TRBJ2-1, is EPEVTQTPSHQVTQMGQEVILRCVPISNHLYFYWYRQILGQKVEFLVSFYNNEISEKSEIFDDQFSVERPDGSNFTLKIRSTKLEDSAMYFCASSPGLAGTYNEQFFGPGTRLTVL.

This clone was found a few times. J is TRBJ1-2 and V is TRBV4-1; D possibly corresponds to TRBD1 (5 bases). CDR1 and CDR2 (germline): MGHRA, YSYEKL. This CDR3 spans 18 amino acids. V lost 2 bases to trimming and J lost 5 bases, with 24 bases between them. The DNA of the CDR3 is TGCGCCAGCAGCCAACGAATGACCGGGACCTCAACCCTTTATGGCTACACCTTC. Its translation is CASSQRMTGTSTLYGYTF.

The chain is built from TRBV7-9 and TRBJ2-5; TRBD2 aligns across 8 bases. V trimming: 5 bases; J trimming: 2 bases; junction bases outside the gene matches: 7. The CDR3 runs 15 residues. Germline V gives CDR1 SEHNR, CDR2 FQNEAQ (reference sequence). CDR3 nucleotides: TGTGCCAGCAGCGAAGCGGGAGCACGGCAAGAGACCCAGTACTTC. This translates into CASSEAGARQETQYF. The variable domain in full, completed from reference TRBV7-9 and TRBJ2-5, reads DTGVSQNPRHKITKRGQNVTFRCDPISEHNRLYWYRQTLGQGPEFLTYFQNEAQLEKSRLLSDRFSAERPKGSFSTLEIQRTEQGDSAMYLCASSEAGARQETQYFGPGTRLLVL.

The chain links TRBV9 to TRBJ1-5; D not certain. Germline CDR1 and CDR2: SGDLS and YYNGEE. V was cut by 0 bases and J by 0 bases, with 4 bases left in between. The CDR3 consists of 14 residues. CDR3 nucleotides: TGTGCCAGCAGCGTAGAAGATAGCAATCAGCCCCAGCATTTT. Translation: CASSVEDSNQPQHF. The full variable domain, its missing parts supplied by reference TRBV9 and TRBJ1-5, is DSGVTQTPKHLITATGQRVTLRCSPRSGDLSVYWYQQSLDQGLQFLIQYYNGEERAKGNILERFSAQQFPDLHSELNLSSLELGDSALYFCASSVEDSNQPQHFGDGTRLSIL.

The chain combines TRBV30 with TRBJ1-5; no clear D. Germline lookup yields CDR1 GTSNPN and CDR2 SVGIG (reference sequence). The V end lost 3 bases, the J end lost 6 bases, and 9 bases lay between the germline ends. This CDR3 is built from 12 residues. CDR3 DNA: TGTGCCTGGAGCGGCGTTACTCAGCCCCAGCATTTT. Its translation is CAWSGVTQPQHF.

CDR3 sequence reads: CASSPYGEKLFF. The DNA of the CDR3 is TGTGCCAGCAGCCCGTATGGAGAAAAACTGTTTTTT. V usage is TRBV2 and J usage is TRBJ1-4; no clear D gene. The CDR3 is 12 residues long. V dropped 6 bases and J dropped 8 bases, with 10 bases sitting between them. CDR1 is SNHLY, CDR2 FYNNEI, per germline.

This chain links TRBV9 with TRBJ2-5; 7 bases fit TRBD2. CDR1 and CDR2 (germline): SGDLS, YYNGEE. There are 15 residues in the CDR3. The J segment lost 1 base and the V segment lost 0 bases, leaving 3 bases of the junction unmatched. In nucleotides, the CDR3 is TGTGCCAGCAGCGTAGGAGCTAGCGGCCAAGAGACCCAGTACTTC. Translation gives CASSVGASGQETQYF.

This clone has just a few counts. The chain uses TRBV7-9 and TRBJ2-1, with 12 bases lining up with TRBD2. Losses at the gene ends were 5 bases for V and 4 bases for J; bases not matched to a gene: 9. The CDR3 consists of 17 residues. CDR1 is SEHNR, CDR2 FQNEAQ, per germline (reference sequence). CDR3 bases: TGTGCCAGCAGCCACACCTCCGGGACTAGCGGGTACAATGAGCAGTTCTTC. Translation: CASSHTSGTSGYNEQFF.

The CDR3, as DNA: TGTGCCAGCAGCTTAAGGACAGTAACCCTCTCTGGGGCCAACGTCCTGACTTTC. Translating gives CASSLRTVTLSGANVLTF. J is TRBJ2-6 and V is TRBV7-3, with a weak D call TRBD1 (6 bases). Trimming pared 1 base from V and 0 bases from J, leaving 13 bases between. Germline V lookup: CDR1 SGHTA, CDR2 FQGTGA. This CDR3 region has 18 residues.

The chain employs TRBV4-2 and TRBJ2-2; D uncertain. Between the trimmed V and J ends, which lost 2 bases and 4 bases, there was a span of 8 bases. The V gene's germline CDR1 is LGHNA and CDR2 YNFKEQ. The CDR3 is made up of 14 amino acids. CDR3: CASSQPTPTGELFF. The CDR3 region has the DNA TGTGCCAGCAGCCAACCTACACCCACCGGGGAGCTGTTTTTT.

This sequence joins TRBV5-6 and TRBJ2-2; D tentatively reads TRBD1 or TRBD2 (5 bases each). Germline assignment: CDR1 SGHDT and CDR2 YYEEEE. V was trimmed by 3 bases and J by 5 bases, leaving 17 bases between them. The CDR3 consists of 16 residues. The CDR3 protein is CASSSGDGLGTGELFF. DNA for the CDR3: TGTGCCAGCAGCTCCGGGGACGGCCTGGGGACCGGGGAGCTGTTTTTT.

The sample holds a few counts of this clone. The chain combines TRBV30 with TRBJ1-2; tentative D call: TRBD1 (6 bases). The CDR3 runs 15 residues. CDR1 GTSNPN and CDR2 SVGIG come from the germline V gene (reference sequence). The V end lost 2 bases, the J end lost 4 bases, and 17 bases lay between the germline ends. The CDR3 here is CAWSPGAPLGYGYTF. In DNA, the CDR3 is TGTGCCTGGAGTCCGGGGGCTCCTCTGGGCTATGGCTACACCTTC.

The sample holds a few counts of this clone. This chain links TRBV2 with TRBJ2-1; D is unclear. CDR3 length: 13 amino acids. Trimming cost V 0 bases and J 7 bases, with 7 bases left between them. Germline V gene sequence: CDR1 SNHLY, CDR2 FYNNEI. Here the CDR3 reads CASSEAQVNEQFF. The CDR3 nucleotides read TGTGCCAGCAGTGAAGCGCAGGTTAATGAGCAGTTCTTC.

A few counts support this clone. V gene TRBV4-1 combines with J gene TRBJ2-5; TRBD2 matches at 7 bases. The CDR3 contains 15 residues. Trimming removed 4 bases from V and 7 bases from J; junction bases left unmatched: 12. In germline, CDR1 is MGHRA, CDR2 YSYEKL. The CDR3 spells CASSPPGLGARTQYF. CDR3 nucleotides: TGCGCCAGCAGCCCGCCTGGACTAGGAGCGCGGACCCAGTACTTC.

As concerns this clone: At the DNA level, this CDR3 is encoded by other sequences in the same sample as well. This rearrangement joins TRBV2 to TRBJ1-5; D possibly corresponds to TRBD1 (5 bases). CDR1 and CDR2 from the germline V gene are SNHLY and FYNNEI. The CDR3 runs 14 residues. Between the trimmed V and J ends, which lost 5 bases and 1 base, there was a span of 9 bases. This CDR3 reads CASSPGRSNQPQHF. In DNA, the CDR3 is TGTGCCAGCAGTCCGGGACGCAGCAATCAGCCCCAGCATTTT.

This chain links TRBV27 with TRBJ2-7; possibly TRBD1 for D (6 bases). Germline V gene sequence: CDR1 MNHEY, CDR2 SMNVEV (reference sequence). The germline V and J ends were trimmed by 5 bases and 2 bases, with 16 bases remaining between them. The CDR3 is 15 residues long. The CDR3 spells CASSLKPGQPYEQYF. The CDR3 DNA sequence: TGTGCCAGCAGTCTTAAACCGGGACAACCCTACGAGCAGTACTTC.

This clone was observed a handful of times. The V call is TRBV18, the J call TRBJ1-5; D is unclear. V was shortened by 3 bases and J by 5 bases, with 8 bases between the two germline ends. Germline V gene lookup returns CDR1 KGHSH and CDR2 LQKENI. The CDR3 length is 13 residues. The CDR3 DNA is TGTGCCAGCTCACCTCTTCAAGATCAGCCCCAGCATTTT. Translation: CASSPLQDQPQHF. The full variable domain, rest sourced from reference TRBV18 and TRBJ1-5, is NAGVMQNPRHLVRRRGQEARLRCSPMKGHSHVYWYRQLPEEGLKFMVYLQKENIIDESGMPKERFSAEFPKEGPSILRIQQVVRGDSAAYFCASSPLQDQPQHFGDGTRLSIL.

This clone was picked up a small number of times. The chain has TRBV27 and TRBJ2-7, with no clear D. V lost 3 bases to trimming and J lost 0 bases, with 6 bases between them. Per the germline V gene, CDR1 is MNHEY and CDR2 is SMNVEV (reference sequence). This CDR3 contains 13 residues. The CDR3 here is CASSFPGSYEQYF. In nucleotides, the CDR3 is TGTGCCAGCAGTTTCCCGGGCTCCTACGAGCAGTACTTC.

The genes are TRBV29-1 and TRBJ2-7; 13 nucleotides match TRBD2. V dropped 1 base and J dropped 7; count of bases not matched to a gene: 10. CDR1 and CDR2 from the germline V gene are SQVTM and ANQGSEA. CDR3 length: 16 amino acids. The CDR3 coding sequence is TGCAGCGTTGAAGGTTTTGGACTAGCGGGAGTGAGTGAGCAGTACTTC. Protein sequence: CSVEGFGLAGVSEQYF.

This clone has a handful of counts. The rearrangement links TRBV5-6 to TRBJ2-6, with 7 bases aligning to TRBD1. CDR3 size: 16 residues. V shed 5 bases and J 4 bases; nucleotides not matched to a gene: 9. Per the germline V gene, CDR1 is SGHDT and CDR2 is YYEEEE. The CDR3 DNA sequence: TGTGCCAGCAGGACTTTGACAGGGATCGGGGCCAACGTCCTGACTTTC. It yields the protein CASRTLTGIGANVLTF. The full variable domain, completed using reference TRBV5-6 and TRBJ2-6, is DAGVTQSPTHLIKTRGQQVTLRCSPKSGHDTVSWYQQALGQGPQFIFQYYEEEERQRGNFPDRFSGHQFPNYSSELNVNALLLGDSALYLCASRTLTGIGANVLTFGAGSRLTVL.

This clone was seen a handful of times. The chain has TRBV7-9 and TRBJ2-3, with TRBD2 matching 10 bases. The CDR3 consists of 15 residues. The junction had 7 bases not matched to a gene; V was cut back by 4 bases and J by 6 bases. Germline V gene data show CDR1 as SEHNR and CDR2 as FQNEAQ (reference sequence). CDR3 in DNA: TGTGCCAGCAGCTCGAGCGGGAGGGTTGGGGATACGCAGTATTTT. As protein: CASSSSGRVGDTQYF.

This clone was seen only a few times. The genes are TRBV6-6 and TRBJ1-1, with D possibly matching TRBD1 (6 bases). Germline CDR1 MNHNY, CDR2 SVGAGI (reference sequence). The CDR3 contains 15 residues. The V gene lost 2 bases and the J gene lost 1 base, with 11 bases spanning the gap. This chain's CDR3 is CASSYRSRGNTEAFF. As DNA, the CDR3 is TGTGCCAGCAGTTACAGGAGCAGGGGGAACACTGAAGCTTTCTTT.

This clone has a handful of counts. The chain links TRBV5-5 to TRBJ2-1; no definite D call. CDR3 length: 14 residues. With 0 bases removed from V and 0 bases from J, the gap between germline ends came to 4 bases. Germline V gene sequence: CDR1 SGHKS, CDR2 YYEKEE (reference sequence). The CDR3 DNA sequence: TGTGCCAGCAGCTTGGGGGTCTCCTACAATGAGCAGTTCTTC. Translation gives CASSLGVSYNEQFF.

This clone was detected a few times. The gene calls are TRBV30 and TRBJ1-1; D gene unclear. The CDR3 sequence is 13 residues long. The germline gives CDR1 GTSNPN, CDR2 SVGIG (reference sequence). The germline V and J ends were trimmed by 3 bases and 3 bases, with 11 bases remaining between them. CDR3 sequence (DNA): TGTGCCTGGAGCCCCAGCCTCGACACTGAAGCTTTCTTT. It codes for CAWSPSLDTEAFF.

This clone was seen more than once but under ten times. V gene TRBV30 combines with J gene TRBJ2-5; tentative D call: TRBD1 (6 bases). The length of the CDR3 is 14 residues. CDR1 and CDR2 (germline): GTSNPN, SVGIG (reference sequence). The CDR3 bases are TGTCCCCAGGGGTTTCAGGGTCAGCAAGAGACCCAGTACTTC. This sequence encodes CPQGFQGQQETQYF.

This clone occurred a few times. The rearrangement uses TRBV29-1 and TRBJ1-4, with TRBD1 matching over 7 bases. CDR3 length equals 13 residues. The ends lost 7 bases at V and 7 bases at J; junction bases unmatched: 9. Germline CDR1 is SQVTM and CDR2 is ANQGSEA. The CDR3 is CSARETGPEKLFF. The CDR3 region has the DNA TGCAGCGCGAGGGAGACAGGGCCTGAAAAACTGTTTTTT. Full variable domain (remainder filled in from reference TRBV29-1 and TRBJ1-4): SAVISQKPSRDICQRGTSLTIQCQVDSQVTMMFWYRQQPGQSLTLIATANQGSEATYESGFVIDKFPISRPNLTFSTLTVSNMSPEDSSIYLCSARETGPEKLFFGSGTQLSVL.

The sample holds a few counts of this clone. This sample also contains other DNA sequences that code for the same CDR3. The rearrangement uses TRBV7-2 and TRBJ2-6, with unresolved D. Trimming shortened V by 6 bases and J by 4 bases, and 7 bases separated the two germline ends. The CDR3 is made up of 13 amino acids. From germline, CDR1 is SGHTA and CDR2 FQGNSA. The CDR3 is CASSLGGANVLTF. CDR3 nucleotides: TGTGCCAGCAGTCTGGGCGGGGCCAACGTCCTGACTTTC.

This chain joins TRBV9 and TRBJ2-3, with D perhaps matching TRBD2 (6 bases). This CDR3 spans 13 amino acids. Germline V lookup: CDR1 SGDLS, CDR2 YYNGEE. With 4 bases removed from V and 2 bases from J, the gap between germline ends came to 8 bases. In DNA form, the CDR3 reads TGTGCCAGCAGCCCGGGAGACACAGATACGCAGTATTTT. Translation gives CASSPGDTDTQYF.

CDR3 loop: CASSSLAGGPASEQYF. The CDR3 DNA reads as TGTGCCAGCAGTTCCCTAGCGGGAGGACCCGCCAGCGAGCAGTACTTC. This rearrangement joins TRBV6-5 to TRBJ2-7, with 11 bases identical to TRBD2. CDR3 length: 16 residues. The ends lost 4 bases at V and 6 bases at J; junction bases unmatched: 11. CDR1 is MNHEY and CDR2 is SVGAGI in the germline V gene.

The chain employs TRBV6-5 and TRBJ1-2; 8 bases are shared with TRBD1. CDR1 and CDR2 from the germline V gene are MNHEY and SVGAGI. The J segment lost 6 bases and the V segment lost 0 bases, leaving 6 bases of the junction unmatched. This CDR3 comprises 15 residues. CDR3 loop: CASSYSIRGRDGYTF. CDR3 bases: TGTGCCAGCAGTTACTCGATCAGGGGGCGGGATGGCTACACCTTC.